These 16 T cell receptor beta chains came from one sample sequenced in a study of Graves' ophthalmopathy and Graves' hyperthyroidism. The study amplified TCR beta CDR3 regions using RNA transcripts. After a first-round RT-PCR with HTBI primers, a second-round multiplex PCR was run. TCRdb called the multiplex PCR reads again in MiXCR, with one record for every CDR3 protein. In the table there are about 660,000 distinct CDR3 sequences, 35% to 45% of which are singletons. The sequenced sample consisted of peripheral blood. All receptors derive from an adult man with Graves' ophthalmopathy.

The chain is built from TRBV30 and TRBJ2-2; D gene unclear. The V gene's germline CDR1 is GTSNPN and CDR2 SVGIG (reference sequence). V gave up 2 bases and J gave up 8 bases, with 3 bases separating them. The CDR3 is 10 residues long. The CDR3 coding sequence is TGTGCCTGGAGTAGAGGGGAGCTGTTTTTT. Residues: CAWSRGELFF.

Regarding this clonotype: A read error may produce the germline difference seen at one junction end. V gene TRBV19 combines with J gene TRBJ2-2; D ambiguous. The germline V gene has CDR1 LNHDA and CDR2 SQIVND (reference sequence). The CDR3 consists of 13 residues. CDR3 amino acids: CASSVEKGGELFF. CDR3 nucleotide sequence: TGTGCCAGTAGTGTAGAAAAGGGCGGGGAGCTGTTTTTT. Together with reference TRBV19 and TRBJ2-2, the CDR3 gives the full variable domain: DGGITQSPKYLFRKEGQNVTLSCEQNLNHDAMYWYRQDPGQGLRLIYYSQIVNDFQKGDIAEGYSVSREKKESFPLTVTSAQKNPTAFYLCASSVEKGGELFFGEGSRLTVL.

This clonotype showed up many times. The genes are TRBV9 and TRBJ2-7; D ambiguous. V was cut by 0 bases and J by 3 bases, with 10 bases left in between. The CDR3 is 14 amino acids. Germline CDR1 SGDLS, CDR2 YYNGEE. The CDR3 nucleotides are TGTGCCAGCAGCGTAGTAGAACAGTTCTACGAGCAGTACTTC. Translation: CASSVVEQFYEQYF.

The rearrangement uses TRBV25-1 and TRBJ1-5, with a possible D match to TRBD1 (5 bases). This CDR3 is built from 15 residues. CDR1 and CDR2 from the germline V gene are MGHDK and SYGVNS. Trimming pared 4 bases from V and 11 bases from J, leaving 21 bases between. The CDR3 protein is CASSVVGRAEKTQHF. The CDR3, as DNA: TGTGCCAGCAGTGTAGTAGGCAGGGCAGAAAAGACCCAGCATTTT.

This clonotype has only a few counts. The chain joins TRBV12-3 or TRBV12-4 to TRBJ2-2, with TRBD2 matching over 9 bases. V lost 4 bases and J lost 4; bases outside the gene matches: 7. The CDR3 has 16 amino acids. CDR3: CASSSVAGGRTGELFF. DNA of the CDR3: TGTGCCAGCAGTTCGGTGGCGGGGGGGCGCACCGGGGAGCTGTTTTTT.

This clonotype occurred a few times. This chain connects TRBV4-1 to TRBJ2-7; the D call may be TRBD1 or TRBD2 (6 bases each). CDR1 is MGHRA, CDR2 YSYEKL, per germline. Trimming cost V 3 bases and J 3 bases, with 15 bases left between them. The CDR3 sequence is 15 residues long. The CDR3 loop is CASSQEGGQHYEQYF. CDR3 bases: TGCGCCAGCAGCCAGGAGGGTGGACAGCACTACGAGCAGTACTTC.

The chain carries TRBV7-9 and TRBJ2-7; D remains ambiguous. This CDR3 is 13 amino acids long. Trimming took off 5 bases at V and 1 base at J, with 9 bases between the two ends. Looked up from germline, CDR1 is SEHNR and CDR2 is FQNEAQ (reference sequence). CDR3 sequence: CASSTSQSYEQYF. For the CDR3, the DNA is TGTGCCAGCAGCACGTCTCAGTCCTACGAGCAGTACTTC.

As to this clonotype: A much larger clone differs by one base, so this may be a read error. The chain joins TRBV29-1 to TRBJ1-2; D gene uncertain. The germline gives CDR1 SQVTM, CDR2 ANQGSEA. This CDR3 has 12 residues. The CDR3 bases are TGCAGTATAGAGGCAACAGTCTATGGCTACACCTTC. The encoded protein is CSIEATVYGYTF. The full variable domain, rest sourced from reference TRBV29-1 and TRBJ1-2, is SAVISQKPSRDICQRGTSLTIQCQVDSQVTMMFWYRQQPGQSLTLIATANQGSEATYESGFVIDKFPISRPNLTFSTLTVSNMSPEDSSIYLCSIEATVYGYTFGSGTRLTVV.

The gene calls are TRBV9 and TRBJ2-7; D is possibly TRBD1 (5 bases). The V end was cut by 7 bases, the J end by 5 bases, with 22 bases between. The CDR3 runs 15 residues. CDR1 SGDLS and CDR2 YYNGEE come from the germline V gene. The CDR3 sequence: CASGPRGRAWDEQYF. The CDR3 coding sequence is TGTGCCAGCGGCCCAAGGGGCAGGGCCTGGGACGAGCAGTACTTC. The whole variable domain, filled in from reference TRBV9 and TRBJ2-7, reads DSGVTQTPKHLITATGQRVTLRCSPRSGDLSVYWYQQSLDQGLQFLIQYYNGEERAKGNILERFSAQQFPDLHSELNLSSLELGDSALYFCASGPRGRAWDEQYFGPGTRLTVT.

Worth noting for this clonotype: This may stem from a read error, because a much larger clone lies one nucleotide away. The rearrangement joins TRBV19 to TRBJ1-5, with a tentative D call TRBD1 (6 bases). V lost 5 bases, J lost 6 bases, and 14 bases lay in between. Germline values: CDR1 LNHDA, CDR2 SQIVND (reference sequence). This CDR3 comprises 14 residues. CDR3 sequence reads: CASSVGGGLQPQHF. CDR3 DNA sequence: TGTGCCAGTAGTGTGGGCGGGGGCCTTCAGCCCCAGCATTTT.

The genes are TRBV29-1 and TRBJ1-2, with no clear D. Looked up from germline, CDR1 is SQVTM and CDR2 is ANQGSEA. The length of the CDR3 is 12 residues. V lost 8 bases to trimming and J lost 6 bases, with 16 bases between them. CDR3 in DNA: TGCAGCCCTGGCGTCGGGGTTGATGGCTACACCTTC. This codes for CSPGVGVDGYTF.

On this clonotype: This may be a read error: a much more frequent sequence differs by one nucleotide. The J gene is TRBJ2-5, the V gene TRBV5-1; 9 positions match TRBD1. The CDR3 spans 16 residues. CDR1 SGHRS and CDR2 YFSETQ come from the germline V gene. Here the CDR3 reads CASSHPTGGASETQDF. The DNA of the CDR3 is TGTGCCAGCAGCCACCCGACAGGGGGAGCGTCAGAGACCCAGGACTTC.

This chain links TRBV10-3 with TRBJ1-4; the D gene is possibly TRBD1 (5 bases). CDR1 is ENHRY and CDR2 is SYGVKD in the germline V gene. The CDR3 is made up of 15 amino acids. V was shortened by 2 bases and J by 4 bases, with 11 bases between the two germline ends. CDR3 nucleotide sequence: TGTGCCATCAGTGAGGCCAGGGACGGTAATGAAAAACTGTTTTTT. It encodes CAISEARDGNEKLFF.

J is TRBJ1-1 and V is TRBV12-3 or TRBV12-4; weak D call: TRBD1 (6 bases). The CDR3 extends over 17 amino acids. The V gene lost 5 bases and the J gene lost 1 base, with 20 bases spanning the gap. The CDR3 coding sequence is TGTGCCAGCAGTCCATCTACCCCGGGACACAGGAACACTGAAGCTTTCTTT. Amino acid sequence: CASSPSTPGHRNTEAFF.

The chain combines TRBV4-1 with TRBJ1-1; D gene uncertain. The CDR3 runs to 14 residues. In germline, CDR1 is MGHRA, CDR2 YSYEKL. Deletions cut 0 bases from V and 1 base from J, with 6 bases between. The CDR3 here is CASSQDTRNTEAFF. As DNA, the CDR3 is TGCGCCAGCAGCCAAGATACCCGGAACACTGAAGCTTTCTTT.

This clonotype occurred many times. V is TRBV7-9 and J is TRBJ2-7; 7 bases are shared with TRBD2. This CDR3 comprises 14 residues. Unmatched junction bases numbered 9, after V lost 5 bases and J lost 5 bases. Looked up from germline, CDR1 is SEHNR and CDR2 is FQNEAQ (reference sequence). The CDR3 DNA reads as TGTGCCAGCAGCAAAATAGGGACTATTGACGAGCAGTACTTC. Translated: CASSKIGTIDEQYF.